Sequencing of this T cell receptor beta chain was carried out in a study of blood T cell repertoires in COVID-19. At the level of the study: The United States, Italy and Spain provided the acute and convalescent COVID-19 samples. Nucleic acid was either cDNA or gDNA, and it came from T cells, B-cell-depleted T cells, or PBMCs.

Original analysis: Amplification of reference gene primers was used by the study to estimate nucleated cell counts. The protocol was immunoSEQ multiplex PCR, while the TCRdb copy is restricted to in-frame clones and leaves out a portion. Clonal size and the V and J genes are those of that table, whereas D and trimming came from the DNA. In the table there are 110,000 to 150,000 clones, about nine tenths of which are singletons. The length of the CDR3 is 17 residues. Deletions cut 0 bases from V and 3 bases from J, with 16 bases between. Germline values: CDR1 LGHDT, CDR2 YNNKEL (reference sequence). Specimen: peripheral blood. The clonotype was recovered from a man over 45 with active or convalescent COVID-19. The chain is built from TRBV3-1 (or the pseudogene TRBV3-2) and TRBJ2-3; possible D gene TRBD2, 5 bases. The CDR3 nucleotides read TGTGCCAGCAGCCAAGATATGGCTAGCCGCGGGACAGATACGCAGTATTTT. It translates to CASSQDMASRGTDTQYF.